The 10 T cell receptor beta chains below come from one sample, sequenced in a study of cytomegalovirus exposure and HLA in healthy donors. Primers included in the PCR were 60 Vbeta and 13 Jbeta primers. The method was immunoSEQ multiplex PCR; TCRdb's version includes in-frame clones alone and lacks a portion of them. Counted here are approximately 210,000 clones, around 86% occurring once; the ten biggest clones make up roughly 1.3%. Material: PBMCs. The receptors were sampled from a man aged 30-40 years in good health and CMV-seronegative.

This CDR3 reads CASRPTGTGNQPQHF. The CDR3 DNA is TGTGCCAGCAGACCTACCGGGACAGGGAATCAGCCCCAGCATTTT. The rearrangement joins TRBV6-6 to TRBJ1-5; TRBD1 matches at 9 bases. The V gene's germline CDR1 is MNHNY and CDR2 SVGAGI (reference sequence). This CDR3 spans 15 amino acids. V shed 6 bases and J 4 bases; nucleotides not matched to a gene: 7.

A few counts support this clone. The chain combines TRBV30 with TRBJ1-5; D is perhaps TRBD1 (5 bases). The germline CDR1 and CDR2 sequences are GTSNPN and SVGIG (reference sequence). V was shortened by 4 bases and J by 2 bases, with 15 bases between the two germline ends. There are 15 residues in the CDR3. The CDR3 bases are TGTGCCTGGACCCCCGTTGGGGGGGGCAATCAGCCCCAGCATTTT. Amino acid sequence: CAWTPVGGGNQPQHF. Full variable domain (rest looked up from reference TRBV30 and TRBJ1-5): SQTIHQWPATLVQPVGSPLSLECTVEGTSNPNLYWYRQAAGRGLQLLFYSVGIGQISSEVPQNLSASRPQDRQFILSSKKLLLSDSGFYLCAWTPVGGGNQPQHFGDGTRLSIL.

This clone appeared once. The chain is built from TRBV6-1 and TRBJ2-1; the match to TRBD1 covers 7 bases. Germline CDR1 is MNHNS and CDR2 is SASEGT. V lost 4 bases to trimming and J lost 5 bases; unmatched junction nucleotides: 5. The CDR3 is made up of 14 amino acids. This CDR3 is CASSVDRSHNEQFF. In DNA form, the CDR3 reads TGTGCCAGCAGTGTGGACAGGTCCCACAATGAGCAGTTCTTC.

A remark on this clone: Germline and junction disagree at one end, which may indicate a read error. The chain employs TRBV7-7 and TRBJ1-6; 7 positions agree with TRBD1. This CDR3 contains 18 residues. From germline, CDR1 is SSHAT and CDR2 FNYEAQ (reference sequence). The CDR3 region is CASSQARQGESYNSPLHF. The DNA for the CDR3 is TGTGCTAGCAGCCAAGCCCGCCAGGGGGAATCCTATAATTCACCCCTCCACTTT.

The chain has TRBV7-2 and TRBJ2-4, with D perhaps TRBD2 (6 bases). There are 14 residues in the CDR3. Trimming removed 5 bases at V and 8 bases at J, with 16 bases between. CDR1 and CDR2 (germline): SGHTA, FQGNSA. CDR3 loop: CASSGRGREDIQYF. In DNA form, the CDR3 reads TGTGCCAGCAGCGGACGGGGGAGAGAGGACATTCAGTACTTC. The whole variable domain, filled in from reference TRBV7-2 and TRBJ2-4, reads GAGVSQSPSNKVTEKGKDVELRCDPISGHTALYWYRQSLGQGLEFLIYFQGNSAPDKSGLPSDRFSAERTGGSVSTLTIQRTQQEDSAVYLCASSGRGREDIQYFGAGTRLSVL.

The rearrangement joins TRBV5-4 to TRBJ1-1; 11 positions match TRBD1. This CDR3 is built from 14 residues. The V and J ends lost 4 bases and 5 bases, in that order; junction bases with no gene match: 4. CDR1 is SGHNT and CDR2 is YYREEE in the germline V gene (reference sequence). The CDR3 loop reads CASSPRDRGTEAFF. The DNA of the CDR3 is TGTGCCAGCAGCCCTAGGGACAGGGGGACTGAAGCTTTCTTT.

V is TRBV29-1 and J is TRBJ2-3, with unresolved D. Trimming removed 1 base from V and 2 bases from J, with 10 bases in between. Germline CDR1 is SQVTM and CDR2 is ANQGSEA. This CDR3 contains 14 residues. The CDR3 nucleotides read TGCAGCGTTGAAGGGTCAAGCGACACAGATACGCAGTATTTT. Its translation: CSVEGSSDTDTQYF.

The chain links TRBV2 to TRBJ1-2, with D uncertain. There are 14 residues in the CDR3. The ends were cut back, 8 bases at V and 4 bases at J, with 17 bases in the middle. Germline V CDR1 and CDR2: SNHLY, FYNNEI. This CDR3 reads CASDYLPGTYGYTF. In DNA, the CDR3 is TGTGCCAGCGACTACCTACCGGGAACCTATGGCTACACCTTC. The whole variable domain, filled in from reference TRBV2 and TRBJ1-2, reads EPEVTQTPSHQVTQMGQEVILRCVPISNHLYFYWYRQILGQKVEFLVSFYNNEISEKSEIFDDQFSVERPDGSNFTLKIRSTKLEDSAMYFCASDYLPGTYGYTFGSGTRLTVV.

The rearrangement joins TRBV28 to TRBJ1-2; D might be TRBD1 (5 bases). V was shortened by 5 bases and J by 4 bases, with 11 bases between the two germline ends. The CDR3 has 13 amino acids. CDR1 and CDR2 (germline): MDHEN, SYDVKM. CDR3 in DNA: TGTGCCAGCAGTAAGACAGTATTCTATGGCTACACCTTC. Residues: CASSKTVFYGYTF.

The genes are TRBV28 and TRBJ1-3; 9 bases fit TRBD1. The V gene end was trimmed by 6 bases and the J gene end by 8 bases; junction bases not matched to a gene: 5. The CDR3 totals 13 residues. Germline V lookup: CDR1 MDHEN, CDR2 SYDVKM. CDR3 in amino acids: CASRLQGADTIYF. The DNA for the CDR3 is TGTGCCAGCAGGCTACAGGGGGCTGACACCATATATTTT.